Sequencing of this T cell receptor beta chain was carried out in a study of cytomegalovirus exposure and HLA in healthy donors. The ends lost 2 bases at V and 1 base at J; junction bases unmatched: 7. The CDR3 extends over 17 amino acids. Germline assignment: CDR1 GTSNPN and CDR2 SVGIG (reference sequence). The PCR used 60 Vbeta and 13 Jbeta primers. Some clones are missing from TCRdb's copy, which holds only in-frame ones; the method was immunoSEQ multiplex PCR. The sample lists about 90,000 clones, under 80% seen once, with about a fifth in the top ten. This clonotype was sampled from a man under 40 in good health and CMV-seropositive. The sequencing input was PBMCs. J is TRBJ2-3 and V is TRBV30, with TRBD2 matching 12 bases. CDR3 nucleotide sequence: TGTGCCTGGAGTTCGTTCCGGACTAGCGGGGGCACAGATACGCAGTATTTT. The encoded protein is CAWSSFRTSGGTDTQYF.